One sample yielded the 18 T cell receptor beta chains listed below, sequenced in a study of blood T cell repertoires in COVID-19. Using immunoSEQ multiplex PCR, the repertoire was profiled, and TCRdb retains in-frame clones only, with some absent. This table holds over 85,000 clones, 70% to 80% found once. Sequenced input: peripheral blood. The receptors were gathered from a man between 60 and 75 years old with active or convalescent COVID-19.

J is TRBJ2-1 and V is TRBV29-1, with TRBD2 identical over 12 bases. CDR1 SQVTM and CDR2 ANQGSEA come from the germline V gene. The CDR3 contains 14 residues. With V trimmed by 5 bases and J by 5 bases, 4 bases remained unmatched. CDR3 nucleotide sequence: TGCAGCGTTCTTCCTAGCGGGGGGGACAATGAGCAGTTCTTC. Protein product: CSVLPSGGDNEQFF.

This clone has only a few counts. V gene TRBV5-1 combines with J gene TRBJ2-5, with TRBD2 matching over 15 bases. The CDR3 covers 16 residues. V trimming: 3 bases; J trimming: 5 bases; junction bases outside the gene matches: 5. Germline V gives CDR1 SGHRS, CDR2 YFSETQ. CDR3 bases: TGCGCCAGCAGCTCAGGACTAGCGGGAGGGAGGGAGACCCAGTACTTC. Translating gives CASSSGLAGGRETQYF.

The chain links TRBV7-6 to TRBJ2-7, with 11 nucleotides matching TRBD2. Germline V gene data show CDR1 as SGHVS and CDR2 as FNYEAQ. This CDR3 is built from 16 residues. V shed 5 bases and J 3 bases; nucleotides not matched to a gene: 9. The CDR3 loop reads CASSPKPGTSGYEQYF. DNA of the CDR3: TGTGCCAGCAGCCCGAAGCCAGGGACTAGCGGCTACGAGCAGTACTTC.

CDR3 in DNA: TGTGCCAGCTCACCCCAGGGGCCAACTGATAATTCACCCCTCCACTTT. Translated: CASSPQGPTDNSPLHF. The chain couples TRBV18 to TRBJ1-6, with TRBD1 as a possible D gene (6 bases). The CDR3 has 16 residues. The V end lost 3 bases, the J end lost 5 bases, and 14 bases lay between the germline ends. Germline V CDR1 and CDR2: KGHSH, LQKENI.

The rearrangement links TRBV30 to TRBJ1-4; unclear D gene. The V gene lost 0 bases and the J gene lost 11 bases, with 16 bases spanning the gap. Germline V lookup: CDR1 GTSNPN, CDR2 SVGIG (reference sequence). The CDR3 has 14 amino acids. CDR3 coding DNA: TGTGCCTGGAGTGTACCCGCAGGTGCGGGGAAACTGTTTTTT. Its protein product is CAWSVPAGAGKLFF.

CDR3 sequence (DNA): TGTGCCAGCAGCTTGTGGACTAGCGGCCTGATATCCTACGAGCAGTACTTC. It translates to CASSLWTSGLISYEQYF. V gene TRBV5-6 combines with J gene TRBJ2-7, with 10 bases identical to TRBD2. The junction had 8 bases not matched to a gene; V was cut back by 1 base and J by 1 base. Germline V gene data show CDR1 as SGHDT and CDR2 as YYEEEE. The CDR3 runs 17 residues. Full variable domain (outside the CDR3, taken from reference TRBV5-6 and TRBJ2-7): DAGVTQSPTHLIKTRGQQVTLRCSPKSGHDTVSWYQQALGQGPQFIFQYYEEEERQRGNFPDRFSGHQFPNYSSELNVNALLLGDSALYLCASSLWTSGLISYEQYFGPGTRLTVT.

The chain joins TRBV9 to TRBJ2-3, with 7 bases aligning to TRBD2. This CDR3 contains 14 residues. The germline V gene has CDR1 SGDLS and CDR2 YYNGEE. The V and J ends lost 0 bases and 7 bases, in that order; junction bases with no gene match: 5. CDR3 protein: CASSVGTSANTQYF. The CDR3 bases are TGTGCCAGCAGCGTAGGAACTAGCGCGAATACGCAGTATTTT.

This clone showed up just a few times. J is TRBJ2-1 and V is TRBV27, with 8 positions matching TRBD2. In germline, CDR1 is MNHEY, CDR2 SMNVEV (reference sequence). CDR3 size: 14 residues. V shed 2 bases, J shed 5 bases, and the junction held 2 bases outside the gene matches. DNA of the CDR3: TGTGCCAGCAGTTTAAGACTAGCGAACAATGAGCAGTTCTTC. Protein sequence: CASSLRLANNEQFF.

A note on this clone: Relative to the germline gene, one junction end is altered; a read error may explain this. The sample contains more than one DNA sequence encoding this CDR3. V is TRBV11-2 and J is TRBJ1-1; no clear D gene. Per germline, CDR1 SGHAT and CDR2 FQNNGV. The CDR3 contains 13 residues. This CDR3 reads CASSLDLGRVAFF. CDR3 nucleotides: TGTGCCAGTAGCTTAGATCTAGGGCGGGTTGCTTTCTTT. The whole variable domain, remainder taken from reference TRBV11-2 and TRBJ1-1, is EAGVAQSPRYKIIEKRQSVAFWCNPISGHATLYWYQQILGQGPKLLIQFQNNGVVDDSQLPKDRFSAERLKGVDSTLKIQPAKLEDSAVYLCASSLDLGRVAFFGQGTRLTVV.

The V and J genes are TRBV6-6 and TRBJ2-2; TRBD1 agrees at 7 bases. With V trimmed by 5 bases and J by 0 bases, 9 bases remained unmatched. The germline V gene encodes CDR1 MNHNY and CDR2 SVGAGI (reference sequence). CDR3 length: 17 residues. The DNA of the CDR3 is TGTGCCAGCAGTCGGTACAGGGGCCGACCGAACACCGGGGAGCTGTTTTTT. As protein: CASSRYRGRPNTGELFF.

This rearrangement joins TRBV6-1 to TRBJ1-2; D ambiguous. This CDR3 has 12 residues. V lost 2 bases, J lost 5 bases, and 6 bases lay in between. Germline V gene lookup returns CDR1 MNHNS and CDR2 SASEGT. DNA of the CDR3: TGTGCCAGCAGTGAATGGCAGTATGGCTACACCTTC. Translation gives CASSEWQYGYTF.

This chain links TRBV15 with TRBJ1-4; no clear D gene. The V gene's germline CDR1 is LNHNV and CDR2 YYDKDF (reference sequence). The CDR3 totals 14 residues. Trimming shortened V by 5 bases and J by 5 bases, and 12 bases separated the two germline ends. CDR3 coding DNA: TGTGCCACCAGCCGTGCGGGTATGAATGAAAAACTGTTTTTT. As protein: CATSRAGMNEKLFF. Complete variable domain (other parts from reference TRBV15 and TRBJ1-4): DAMVIQNPRYQVTQFGKPVTLSCSQTLNHNVMYWYQQKSSQAPKLLFHYYDKDFNNEADTPDNFQSRRPNTSFCFLDIRSPGLGDTAMYLCATSRAGMNEKLFFGSGTQLSVL.

This clone was detected only a few times. J is TRBJ1-5 and V is TRBV6-4; tentatively, D is TRBD1 (5 bases). V lost 3 bases and J 9 bases, leaving 12 bases between the germline ends. The CDR3 is 13 amino acids. In germline, CDR1 is MRHNA, CDR2 SNTAGT. The CDR3: CASSELGGGPQHF. As DNA, the CDR3 is TGTGCCAGCAGTGAACTGGGCGGGGGGCCCCAGCATTTT.

This clone was detected only a few times. The CDR3 DNA sequence: TGTGCCACCAGTGATCCTGGACAGCCGGATCAGCCCCAGCATTTT. Its translation is CATSDPGQPDQPQHF. The V and J genes are TRBV24-1 and TRBJ1-5; perhaps TRBD1 as D (6 bases). The CDR3 consists of 15 residues. V lost 3 bases and J 5 bases, leaving 13 bases between the germline ends. The germline gives CDR1 KGHDR, CDR2 SFDVKD.

This clone was counted at least ten times. The chain combines TRBV9 with TRBJ1-6; a weak D match, TRBD1 (5 bases). V lost 0 bases and J 9 bases, leaving 10 bases between the germline ends. The CDR3 is 14 residues long. Germline assignment: CDR1 SGDLS and CDR2 YYNGEE. The CDR3 region has the DNA TGTGCCAGCAGCGTAGTAGGGGCCGGTTCACCCCTCCACTTT. Its protein product is CASSVVGAGSPLHF.

V and J are TRBV4-3 and TRBJ2-2; 11 bases are a match to TRBD2. The CDR3 is 16 residues long. Germline CDR1 LGHNA, CDR2 YSLEER. After removal of 0 bases from V and 7 bases from J, the junction contained 4 bases not matched to a gene. The CDR3 here is CASSQDWTSGLGELFF. The CDR3 DNA sequence: TGCGCCAGCAGCCAAGATTGGACTAGCGGGCTCGGGGAGCTGTTTTTT.

This rearrangement joins TRBV28 to TRBJ1-3, with D unresolved. V shed 5 bases and J shed 0 bases, with 8 bases lying between them. The CDR3 loop spans 14 amino acids. Germline CDR1 and CDR2: MDHEN and SYDVKM. For the CDR3, the DNA is TGTGCCAGCAGTCAACACAGCTCTGGAAACACCATATATTTT. Amino acids: CASSQHSSGNTIYF.

The V gene is TRBV6-5, the J gene TRBJ2-7; D is possibly TRBD1 (6 bases). The V end was cut by 6 bases, the J end by 2 bases, with 11 bases between. Germline CDR1 is MNHEY and CDR2 is SVGAGI. The CDR3 loop spans 13 amino acids. In DNA form, the CDR3 reads TGTGCCAGCAGCCGGGACATAGCCTACGAGCAGTACTTC. Encoded protein: CASSRDIAYEQYF.